This record looks at one T cell receptor (beta chain) sequence and its context. What it binds is not known. The source of the sample is a study of cytomegalovirus exposure and HLA in healthy donors. Study-wide points: Sequencing depth across donors, presence/absence analyses assumed, was roughly uniform. Within an earlier analysis, most TCR beta V segments proved productive either about 87% or about 30% of the time. Using the classifier, cytomegalovirus status was reportedly diagnosed with high specificity and sensitivity.

In the PCR, 60 Vbeta and 13 Jbeta primers were used. The data were produced by immunoSEQ multiplex PCR, yet TCRdb's version contains in-frame clones alone and is incomplete. The sample consists of over 150,000 clones, 60% to 80% of them appearing once. This TCR was recovered from a man aged 25-45 years in good health and CMV-seropositive. Sequenced sample: PBMCs.

CDR3 coding DNA: TGTGCCAGCAGTTACTCGAGGGGAGGGTCTAACTATGGCTACACCTTC. The encoded protein is CASSYSRGGSNYGYTF. The rearrangement uses TRBV6-6 and TRBJ1-2; tentative D call: TRBD1 (5 bases). The CDR3 is 16 residues long. Germline-derived CDR1 and CDR2 are MNHNY and SVGAGI (reference sequence). V lost 0 bases and J lost 0, with 11 bases in between.